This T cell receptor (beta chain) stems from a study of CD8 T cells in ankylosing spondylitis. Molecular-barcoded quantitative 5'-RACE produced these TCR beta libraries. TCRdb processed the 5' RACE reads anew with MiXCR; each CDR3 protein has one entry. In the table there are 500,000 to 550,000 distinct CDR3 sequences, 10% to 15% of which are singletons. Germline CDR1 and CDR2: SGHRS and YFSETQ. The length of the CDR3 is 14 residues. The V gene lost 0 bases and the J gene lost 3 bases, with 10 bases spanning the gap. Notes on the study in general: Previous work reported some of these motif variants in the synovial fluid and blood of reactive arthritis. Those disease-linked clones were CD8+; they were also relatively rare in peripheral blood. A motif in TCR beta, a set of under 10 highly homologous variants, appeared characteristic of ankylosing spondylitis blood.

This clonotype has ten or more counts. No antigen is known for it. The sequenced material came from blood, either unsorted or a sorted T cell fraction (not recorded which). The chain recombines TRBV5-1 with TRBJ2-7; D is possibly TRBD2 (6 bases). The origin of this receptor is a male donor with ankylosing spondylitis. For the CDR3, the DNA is TGCGCCAGCAGCTTGGCCGGACTAAACTACGAGCAGTACTTC. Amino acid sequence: CASSLAGLNYEQYF. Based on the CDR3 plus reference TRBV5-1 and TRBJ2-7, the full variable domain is KAGVTQTPRYLIKTRGQQVTLSCSPISGHRSVSWYQQTPGQGLQFLFEYFSETQRNKGNFPGRFSGRQFSNSRSEMNVSTLELGDSALYLCASSLAGLNYEQYFGPGTRLTVT.